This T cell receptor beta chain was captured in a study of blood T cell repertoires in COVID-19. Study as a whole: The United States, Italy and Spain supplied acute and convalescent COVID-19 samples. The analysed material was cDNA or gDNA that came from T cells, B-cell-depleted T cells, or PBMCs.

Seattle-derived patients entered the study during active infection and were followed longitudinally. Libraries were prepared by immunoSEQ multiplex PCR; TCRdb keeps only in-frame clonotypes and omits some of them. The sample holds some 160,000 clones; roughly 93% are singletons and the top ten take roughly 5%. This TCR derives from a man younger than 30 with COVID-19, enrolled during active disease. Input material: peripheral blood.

The CDR3 sequence: CAISGFRGTQNKGINYGYTF. CDR3 DNA sequence: TGTGCCATCAGTGGGTTCAGAGGTACTCAAAACAAGGGGATTAACTATGGCTACACCTTC. This rearrangement joins TRBV10-3 to TRBJ1-2; D is possibly TRBD1 (5 bases). Per germline, CDR1 ENHRY and CDR2 SYGVKD. Trimming cost V 4 bases and J 1 base, with 28 bases left between them. This CDR3 region has 20 residues.